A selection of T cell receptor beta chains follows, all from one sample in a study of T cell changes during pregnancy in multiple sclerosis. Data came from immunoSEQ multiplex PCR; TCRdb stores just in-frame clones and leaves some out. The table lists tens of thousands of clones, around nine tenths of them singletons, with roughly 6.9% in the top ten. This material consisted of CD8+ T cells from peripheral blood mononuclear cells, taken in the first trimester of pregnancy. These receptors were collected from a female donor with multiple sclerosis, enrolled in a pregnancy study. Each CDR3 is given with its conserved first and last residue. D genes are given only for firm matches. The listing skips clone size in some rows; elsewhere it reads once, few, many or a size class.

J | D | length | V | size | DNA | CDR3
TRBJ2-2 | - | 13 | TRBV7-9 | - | TGTGCCAGCAGCTTAGTTGAGGCCGGGGAGCTGTTTTTT | CASSLVEAGELFF
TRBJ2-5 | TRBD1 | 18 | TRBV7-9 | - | TGTGCCAGCAGCTCCACAGGGGAGAAACCGTACAACAAAGAGACCCAGTACTTC | CASSSTGEKPYNKETQYF
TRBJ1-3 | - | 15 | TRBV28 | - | TGTGCCAGCAGTTTTGAGCTCTCCTCTGGAAACACCATATATTTT | CASSFELSSGNTIYF
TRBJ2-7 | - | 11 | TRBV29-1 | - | TGCAGCGTTGAGAGTGATTACGAGCAGTACTTC | CSVESDYEQYF
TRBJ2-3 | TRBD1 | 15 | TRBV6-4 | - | TGTGCCAGCAGCCTAAACGGACAGGCCGCAGATACGCAGTATTTT | CASSLNGQAADTQYF
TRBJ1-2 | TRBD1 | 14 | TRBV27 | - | TGTGCCAGCAGTCGGTCTAGACAGGGAGATAGCTACACCTTC | CASSRSRQGDSYTF
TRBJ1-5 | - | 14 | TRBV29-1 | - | TGCAGCGTTACTTATGAGAAGCCCCAACAGCCCCAGCATTTT | CSVTYEKPQQPQHF
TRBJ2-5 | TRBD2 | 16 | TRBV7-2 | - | TGTGCCAGCACCCCTAACGCGGGACTAGCACTAGAGACCCAGTACTTC | CASTPNAGLALETQYF
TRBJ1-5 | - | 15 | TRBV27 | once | TGTGCCAGCTCGTTGGGGGGACCGGGCAATCAGCCCCAGCATTTT | CASSLGGPGNQPQHF
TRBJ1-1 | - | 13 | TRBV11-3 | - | TGTGCCAGCAGCTTATGGGGGGAAACTGAAGCTTTCTTT | CASSLWGETEAFF
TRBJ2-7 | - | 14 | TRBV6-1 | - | TGTGCCAGCAGTGAAAGACAGGAGGCCTACGAGCAGTACTTC | CASSERQEAYEQYF
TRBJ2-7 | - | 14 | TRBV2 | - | TGTGCCAGCAGTTTACTAGCTTTGCCGGACGAGCAGTACTTC | CASSLLALPDEQYF
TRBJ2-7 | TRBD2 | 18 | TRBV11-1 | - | TGTGCCAGCAGCTTTTGGACTAGCGGGAGTGCCCCGGATAACGGGCAGTACTTC | CASSFWTSGSAPDNGQYF
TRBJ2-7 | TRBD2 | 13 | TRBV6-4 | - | TGTGCCAGCAGTGACGCTAGCGGAGGCGAGCAGTACTTC | CASSDASGGEQYF
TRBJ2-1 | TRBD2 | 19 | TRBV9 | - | TGTGCCAGCAGCGTAGAAGGGACTAGCGGGAGGAGCTCCTACAATGAGCAGTTCTTC | CASSVEGTSGRSSYNEQFF
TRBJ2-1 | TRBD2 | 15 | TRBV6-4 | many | TGTGCCAGCAGCAATCTAGCGGGAGGGTACAATGAGCAGTTCTTC | CASSNLAGGYNEQFF
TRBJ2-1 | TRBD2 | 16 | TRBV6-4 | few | TGTGCCAGCAGTGACGATGGGGCTAGCGGGAGCCATGAGCAGTTCTTC | CASSDDGASGSHEQFF
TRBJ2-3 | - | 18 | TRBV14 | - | TGTGCCAGCAGCCAAGAACTGATAGACACCACTAGCACAGATACGCAGTATTTT | CASSQELIDTTSTDTQYF
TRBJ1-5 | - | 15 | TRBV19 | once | TGTGCCAGTAGTATAGATCTTCGGGTCAATCAGCCCCAGCATTTT | CASSIDLRVNQPQHF
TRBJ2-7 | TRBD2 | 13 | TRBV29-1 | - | TGCAGCGTATCAAAGCGGGAGGGCCTCGAGCAGTACTTC | CSVSKREGLEQYF
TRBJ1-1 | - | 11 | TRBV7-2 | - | TGTGCCAGCAGCCCTCAGACTGAAGCTTTCTTT | CASSPQTEAFF
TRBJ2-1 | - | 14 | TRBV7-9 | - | TGTGCCAGCGAAGACAGTCTTTCCTACAATGAGCAGTTCTTC | CASEDSLSYNEQFF
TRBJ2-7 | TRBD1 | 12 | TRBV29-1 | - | TGCAGCGTTGCCGGACAGGGCTACGAGCAGTACTTC | CSVAGQGYEQYF
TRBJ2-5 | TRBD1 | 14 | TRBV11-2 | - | TGTGCCAGCAGCTCCTACAGGGGCAAGGGGGCCCAGTACTTC | CASSSYRGKGAQYF
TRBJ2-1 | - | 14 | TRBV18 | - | TGTGCCAGCTCACCACCAGCGTCGGTAAATGAGCAGTTCTTC | CASSPPASVNEQFF
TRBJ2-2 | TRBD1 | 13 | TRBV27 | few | TGTGCCAGTCGGACAGGGGTCGCCGGGGAGCTGTTTTTT | CASRTGVAGELFF
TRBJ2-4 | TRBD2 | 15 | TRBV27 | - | TGTGCCAGCAGTTTAGGGGGGGTAGCCAAAAACATTCAGTACTTC | CASSLGGVAKNIQYF
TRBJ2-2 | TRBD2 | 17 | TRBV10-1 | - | TGCGCCAGCACCCCCAACAGGCGGGAGGCCAAAACGGGGGAGCTGTTTTTT | CASTPNRREAKTGELFF
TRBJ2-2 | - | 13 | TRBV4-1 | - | TGCGCCAGCAGCCAAGCTGTTTTCGGGGAGCTGTTTTTT | CASSQAVFGELFF
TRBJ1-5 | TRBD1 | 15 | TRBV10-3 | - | TGTGCCATCAGTGAGTCTCGACAGGGAGGAAAGCCCCAGCATTTT | CAISESRQGGKPQHF
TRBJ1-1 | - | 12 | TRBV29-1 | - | TGCAGCGTTGGGGAGCCTAACACTGAAGCTTTCTTT | CSVGEPNTEAFF
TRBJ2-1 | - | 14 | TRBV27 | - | TGTGCCAGCACTACGGGGGAAGGGTCAAATGAGCAGTTCTTC | CASTTGEGSNEQFF
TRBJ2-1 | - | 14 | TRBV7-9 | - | TGTGCCAGCAGCTCTCTGGAGCTGTACAATGAGCAGTTCTTC | CASSSLELYNEQFF
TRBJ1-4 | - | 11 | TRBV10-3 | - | TGTGCCATCAGGGGGGACAAGGAACTGTTTTTT | CAIRGDKELFF
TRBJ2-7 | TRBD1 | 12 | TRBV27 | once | TGTGCCAGCAGGAACAGGGGGATCGAGCAGTACTTC | CASRNRGIEQYF
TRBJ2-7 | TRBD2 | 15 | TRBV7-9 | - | TGTGCCAGCAGCTTTCTAGCGGGAGGGCCCCACGAGCAGTACTTC | CASSFLAGGPHEQYF
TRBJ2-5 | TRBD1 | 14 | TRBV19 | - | TGTGCCAGTAGTAGGGACAGAGATCAAGAGACCCAGTACTTC | CASSRDRDQETQYF
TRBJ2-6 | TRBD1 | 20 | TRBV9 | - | TGTGCCAGCAGCTATAACCCCGGGACAGGGGGTTCCTCTGGGGCCAACGTCCTGACTTTC | CASSYNPGTGGSSGANVLTF
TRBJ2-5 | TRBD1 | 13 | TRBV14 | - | TGTGCCAGCAGCCGATACAGGGGAGAGACCCAGTACTTC | CASSRYRGETQYF
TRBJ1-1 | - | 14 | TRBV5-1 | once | TGCGCCAGCAGCTTGGAAGTACAGAACACTGAAGCTTTCTTT | CASSLEVQNTEAFF
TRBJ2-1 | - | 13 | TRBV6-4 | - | TGTGCCAGCAGTGTTACTAGCTACAATGAGCAGTTCTTC | CASSVTSYNEQFF
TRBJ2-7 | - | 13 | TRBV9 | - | TGTGCCAGCAGCACCAGTTCGGGGTTAGAGCAGTACTTC | CASSTSSGLEQYF
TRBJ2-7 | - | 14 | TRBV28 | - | TGTGCCAGCAGTTTACGGGTCCCCGTGGACGAGCAGTACTTC | CASSLRVPVDEQYF
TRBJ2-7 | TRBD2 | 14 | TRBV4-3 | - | TGCGCCAGCAGCCAAGTAGCGGGAGGGGAGGAGCAGTACTTC | CASSQVAGGEEQYF
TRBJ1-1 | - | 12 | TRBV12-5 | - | TGTGCTAGTGCCCTGGGGCGCACTGAAGCTTTCTTT | CASALGRTEAFF
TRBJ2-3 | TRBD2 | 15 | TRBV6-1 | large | TGTGCCAGCAGTGAAGATACGGGAGGGGCAGATACGCAGTATTTT | CASSEDTGGADTQYF
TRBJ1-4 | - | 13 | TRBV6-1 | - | TGTGCCAGCAGTGAACAGTATAATGAAAAACTGTTTTTT | CASSEQYNEKLFF
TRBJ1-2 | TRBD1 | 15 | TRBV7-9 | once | TGTGCCAGCAGCTTCTCCACTACAGGGGACTATGGCTACACCTTC | CASSFSTTGDYGYTF
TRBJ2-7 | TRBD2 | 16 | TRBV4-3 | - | TGCGCCAGCAGCCAAGAGGCTAGCGGACTACCCTACGAGCAGTACTTC | CASSQEASGLPYEQYF